What follows are 18 T cell receptor beta chains derived from one specimen sequenced in a study of shared clonotypes between healthy human individuals. This table comes from immunoSEQ multiplex PCR, and its TCRdb copy is limited to in-frame clones, with some not included. The data hold fewer than 1.8 million clones, with approximately 98.5% observed a single time. Input material: naive CD4+ T cells sorted from blood. Subset noted: CD45RA+ positively selected. The receptors stem from a man younger than 45 in good health.

This rearrangement joins TRBV2 to TRBJ2-7, with D possibly TRBD1 on 6 matching bases. The CDR3 runs to 15 residues. V was clipped by 3 bases and J by 4 bases, with 16 bases between them. Germline V gene lookup returns CDR1 SNHLY and CDR2 FYNNEI. CDR3 region: CASSEGADGIYEQYF. The DNA for the CDR3 is TGTGCCAGCAGTGAGGGGGCCGATGGGATTTACGAGCAGTACTTC. Combining the CDR3 with reference TRBV2 and TRBJ2-7 gives the whole variable domain EPEVTQTPSHQVTQMGQEVILRCVPISNHLYFYWYRQILGQKVEFLVSFYNNEISEKSEIFDDQFSVERPDGSNFTLKIRSTKLEDSAMYFCASSEGADGIYEQYFGPGTRLTVT.

The chain uses TRBV5-1 and TRBJ2-7; D perhaps matches TRBD1 (5 bases). Germline V CDR1 and CDR2: SGHRS, YFSETQ. Trimming took off 7 bases at V and 6 bases at J, with 17 bases between the two ends. CDR3 size: 13 residues. CDR3 coding DNA: TGCGCCAGCGCGCAGGGTAGTGTAGGCGAGCAGTACTTC. It codes for CASAQGSVGEQYF.

The chain joins TRBV9 to TRBJ2-1, with TRBD2 identical over 14 bases. The V gene end was trimmed by 3 bases and the J gene end by 10 bases; junction bases not matched to a gene: 6. Germline loops: CDR1 SGDLS, CDR2 YYNGEE. CDR3 length: 15 residues. CDR3 protein: CASSAPGLAGEEQFF. The DNA for the CDR3 is TGTGCCAGCAGCGCCCCGGGACTAGCGGGAGAAGAGCAGTTCTTC. Filled out from reference TRBV9 and TRBJ2-1, the complete variable domain reads DSGVTQTPKHLITATGQRVTLRCSPRSGDLSVYWYQQSLDQGLQFLIQYYNGEERAKGNILERFSAQQFPDLHSELNLSSLELGDSALYFCASSAPGLAGEEQFFGPGTRLTVL.

The chain combines TRBV6-5 with TRBJ2-1; D is possibly TRBD1 (8 bases). Germline CDR1 and CDR2: MNHEY and SVGAGI. This CDR3 contains 14 residues. V lost 8 bases and J 1 base, leaving 12 bases between the germline ends. CDR3 sequence reads: CASYRGGSYNEQFF. For the CDR3, the DNA is TGTGCCAGCTACAGGGGGGGATCCTACAATGAGCAGTTCTTC.

The chain carries TRBV2 and TRBJ2-1; TRBD1 aligns across 7 bases. V shed 6 bases, J shed 4 bases, and the junction held 12 bases outside the gene matches. CDR1 SNHLY and CDR2 FYNNEI come from the germline V gene. The CDR3 length is 16 residues. The chain's CDR3 is CASSGTGAPLYNEQFF. The CDR3 bases are TGTGCCAGCAGCGGTACAGGGGCTCCCCTATACAATGAGCAGTTCTTC.

The genes are TRBV5-4 and TRBJ2-1, with TRBD1 matching over 7 bases. The CDR3 is 18 amino acids. Losses at the gene ends were 0 bases for V and 0 bases for J; bases not matched to a gene: 9. Germline V gene data show CDR1 as SGHNT and CDR2 as YYREEE (reference sequence). CDR3: CASSLDVRGYSSYNEQFF. The CDR3 DNA reads as TGTGCCAGCAGCTTGGATGTCAGGGGGTATAGCTCCTACAATGAGCAGTTCTTC.

The chain uses TRBV25-1 and TRBJ1-2, with D possibly matching TRBD1 (5 bases). Germline V gene lookup returns CDR1 MGHDK and CDR2 SYGVNS. The CDR3 runs 15 residues. V was cut by 2 bases and J by 2 bases, with 12 bases left in between. CDR3 nucleotide sequence: TGTGCCAGCAGTGAAACCAAGGGACGGAACTATGGCTACACCTTC. This gives the protein CASSETKGRNYGYTF.

The rearrangement joins TRBV5-1 to TRBJ2-1, with D tentatively TRBD1 or TRBD2 (5 bases each). CDR3 size: 14 residues. Trimming removed 4 bases at V and 6 bases at J, with 14 bases between. Looked up from germline, CDR1 is SGHRS and CDR2 is YFSETQ. This chain's CDR3 is CASSPGPRSNEQFF. The CDR3 coding sequence is TGCGCCAGCAGCCCGGGACCACGGAGCAATGAGCAGTTCTTC.

J is TRBJ1-2 and V is TRBV6-1, with TRBD1 matching over 7 bases. The CDR3 loop spans 15 amino acids. V was clipped by 3 bases and J by 7 bases; unmatched bases: 11. Germline-derived CDR1 and CDR2 are MNHNS and SASEGT. The DNA for the CDR3 is TGTGCCAGCAGTGATGGGACAGAACACTTTTCTGGCTACACCTTC. It specifies CASSDGTEHFSGYTF.

The rearrangement links TRBV5-1 to TRBJ2-1; no reliable D call. Germline assignment: CDR1 SGHRS and CDR2 YFSETQ. With 4 bases removed from V and 0 bases from J, the gap between germline ends came to 11 bases. The CDR3 totals 15 residues. The CDR3: CASSLFPASYNEQFF. DNA of the CDR3: TGCGCCAGCAGCCTTTTCCCGGCCTCCTACAATGAGCAGTTCTTC.

The V and J genes are TRBV7-3 and TRBJ2-3; D gene unclear. Germline lookup yields CDR1 SGHTA and CDR2 FQGTGA. Trimming took 5 bases from V and 2 from J, leaving 14 bases between them. The CDR3 covers 15 residues. The CDR3 region is CASSPSRALTDTQYF. The CDR3 nucleotides are TGTGCCAGCAGCCCATCGAGAGCCCTCACAGATACGCAGTATTTT.

The V call is TRBV11-2, the J call TRBJ2-5, with 12 nucleotides matching TRBD2. J was trimmed by 4 bases and V by 5 bases; bases with no gene match: 5. Germline V CDR1 and CDR2: SGHAT, FQNNGV. The CDR3 covers 15 residues. The CDR3 is CASSQGTSGLETQYF. In nucleotides, the CDR3 is TGTGCCAGCAGCCAAGGGACTAGCGGGTTAGAGACCCAGTACTTC.

The chain employs TRBV14 and TRBJ1-2; maybe TRBD1 (5 bases). The CDR3 has 15 residues. The V end lost 1 base, the J end lost 5 bases, and 14 bases lay between the germline ends. Per the germline V gene, CDR1 is SGHDN and CDR2 is FVKESK. The CDR3 DNA follows: TGTGCCAGCAGCCAAGTAAGGGTGGGACTATATGGCTACACCTTC. This gives the protein CASSQVRVGLYGYTF.

The V gene is TRBV6-6, the J gene TRBJ2-1; the D is unclear. V gave up 11 bases and J gave up 7 bases, with 6 bases separating them. This CDR3 has 9 amino acids. Germline CDR1 MNHNY, CDR2 SVGAGI (reference sequence). The CDR3 DNA is TGTGCCGTGTCAAATGAGCAGTTCTTC. Translating gives CAVSNEQFF.

This chain links TRBV13 with TRBJ1-2; 7 bases match TRBD1. V was clipped by 5 bases and J by 7 bases; unmatched bases: 10. The CDR3 totals 14 residues. Germline V gives CDR1 PRHDT, CDR2 FYEKMQ (reference sequence). The CDR3 is CASSQVKGARGYTF. The DNA for the CDR3 is TGTGCCAGCAGCCAAGTTAAGGGGGCGCGTGGCTACACCTTC.

The V and J genes are TRBV2 and TRBJ1-1; D remains unclear. The CDR3 consists of 13 residues. V was cut by 10 bases and J by 1 base, with 13 bases left in between. Germline loops: CDR1 SNHLY, CDR2 FYNNEI. The CDR3, as DNA: TGTGCCACCCTACAGAGACCGAACACTGAAGCTTTCTTT. As protein: CATLQRPNTEAFF.

The chain has TRBV28 and TRBJ1-5, with D possibly TRBD1 on 6 matching bases. Germline V lookup: CDR1 MDHEN, CDR2 SYDVKM. V was pared by 9 bases and J by 0 bases, with 15 bases between. The CDR3 loop spans 15 amino acids. CDR3 in DNA: TGTGCCAGTGGGGGAGAGGGGGGTAGCAATCAGCCCCAGCATTTT. Protein: CASGGEGGSNQPQHF.

The chain recombines TRBV10-2 with TRBJ2-3; the match to TRBD2 covers 7 bases. Losses at the gene ends were 8 bases for V and 4 bases for J; bases not matched to a gene: 3. CDR1 is WSHSY, CDR2 SAAADI, per germline. The CDR3 covers 12 residues. CDR3 amino acids: CASAGVPDTQYF. The CDR3, as DNA: TGCGCCAGCGCGGGAGTGCCAGATACGCAGTATTTT.